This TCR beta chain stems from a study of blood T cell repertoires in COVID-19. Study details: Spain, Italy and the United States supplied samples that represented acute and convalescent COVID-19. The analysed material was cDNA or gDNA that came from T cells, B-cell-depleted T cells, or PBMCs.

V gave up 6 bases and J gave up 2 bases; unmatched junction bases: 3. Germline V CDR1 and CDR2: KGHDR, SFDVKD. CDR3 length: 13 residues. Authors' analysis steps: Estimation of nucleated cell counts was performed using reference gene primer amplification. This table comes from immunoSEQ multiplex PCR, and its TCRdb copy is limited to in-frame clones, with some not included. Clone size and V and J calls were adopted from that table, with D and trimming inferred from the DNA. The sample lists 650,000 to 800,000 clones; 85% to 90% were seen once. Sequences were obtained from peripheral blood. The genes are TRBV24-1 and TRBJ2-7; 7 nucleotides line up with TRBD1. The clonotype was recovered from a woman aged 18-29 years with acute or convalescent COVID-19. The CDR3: CATSSGGPYEQYF. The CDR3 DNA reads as TGTGCCACCAGTTCAGGGGGACCCTACGAGCAGTACTTC.